This is a list of T cell receptor beta chains from one sample in a study of shared clonotypes between healthy human individuals. Produced via immunoSEQ multiplex PCR; TCRdb's table is partial and in-frame only. This table has a few million clones, around 93% appearing once. The sample consisted of naive CD8+ T cells from PBMCs. These receptors were taken from a man aged 18 to 30 in good health. Some clones in this sample may be carry-over from other donors' samples. Both conserved end residues are part of each CDR3. D genes are given only for firm matches. The size field is filled for only some rows; it gives once, few, many or a size class.

v_gene	d_gene	abundance	j_gene	CDR3nt	CDR3aa
TRBV4-1	NA	NA	TRBJ1-1	TGCGCCAGCAGCCAAGATCCCCTAGGTTCTGGCAGTTTGAACACTGAAGCTTTCTTT	CASSQDPLGSGSLNTEAFF
TRBV29-1	NA	NA	TRBJ1-2	TGCAGCGTTCGGCATATCCTAAACGGCTACACCTTC	CSVRHILNGYTF
TRBV11-2	NA	NA	TRBJ2-3	TGTGCCAGCAGCCCGGGAGATACGCAGTATTTT	CASSPGDTQYF
TRBV9	TRBD2	NA	TRBJ2-5	TGTGCCAGCAGCGTAGGACTAGCGGGAGATGAGACCCAGTACTTC	CASSVGLAGDETQYF
TRBV27	TRBD1	NA	TRBJ1-1	TGTGCCAGCAGAGGGACAGAGAACACTGAAGCTTTCTTT	CASRGTENTEAFF
TRBV28	TRBD2	NA	TRBJ2-7	TGTGCCAGCAGTTTGGTAGCGGGAGGGATCTACGAGCAGTACTTC	CASSLVAGGIYEQYF
TRBV4-1	NA	NA	TRBJ1-5	TGCGCCAGCAGCCAAGAGGGGATAAACAAGAATCAGCCCCAGCATTTT	CASSQEGINKNQPQHF
TRBV28	NA	NA	TRBJ2-7	TGTGCCAGCAGTTGGGGCAGGGACAACTACGAGCAGTACTTC	CASSWGRDNYEQYF
TRBV29-1	TRBD2	NA	TRBJ2-1	TGCAGCGTGGCCCTTCTCGGACTAGCGGGATCCGCTGAGCAGTTCTTC	CSVALLGLAGSAEQFF
TRBV15	NA	NA	TRBJ2-3	TGTGCCACCAGCAGAGATCGAACCCCATCTCCCACAGATACGCAGTATTTT	CATSRDRTPSPTDTQYF
TRBV28	TRBD1	once	TRBJ2-1	TGTGCCAGCAGATACGACAGGGGGGTCGTCTACAATGAGCAGTTCTTC	CASRYDRGVVYNEQFF
TRBV7-9	TRBD2	NA	TRBJ2-2	TGTGCCAGCAGCGGGGCGCGAGCGGGGGATTCCACCGGGGAGCTGTTTTTT	CASSGARAGDSTGELFF
TRBV4-1	NA	few	TRBJ1-1	TGCGCCAGCAGCCAATCGGGTTTCGGGACTGAAGCTTTCTTT	CASSQSGFGTEAFF
TRBV27	NA	NA	TRBJ2-7	TGTGCCAGCAGCTCATACCCGGGGGCCTCCTACGAGCAGTACTTC	CASSSYPGASYEQYF
TRBV6-5	NA	NA	TRBJ1-2	TGTGCCAGCAGTTTAGGGGGAGTCGGGGGCTACACCTTC	CASSLGGVGGYTF
TRBV4-1	TRBD2	NA	TRBJ2-1	TGCGCCAGCAGCCACCCCCTAGCGGGAGTCGGTAATGAGCAGTTCTTC	CASSHPLAGVGNEQFF
TRBV30	NA	NA	TRBJ2-6	TGTGCCTGGAGTTTGGGCTCTGGGGCCAACGTCCTGACTTTC	CAWSLGSGANVLTF
TRBV7-3	TRBD2	NA	TRBJ2-3	TGTGCCAGCAGCCCCTACCCGACCTCGGGGGGGGGTACAGATACGCAGTATTTT	CASSPYPTSGGGTDTQYF
TRBV2	TRBD2	NA	TRBJ2-1	TGTGCCAGCAGTGTAGGACTAGCGGGACTCCCAGATGAGCAGTTCTTC	CASSVGLAGLPDEQFF
TRBV28	NA	NA	TRBJ2-6	TGTGCCAGCACCCTAGGGTCTGGGGCCAACGTCCTGACTTTC	CASTLGSGANVLTF
TRBV7-6	TRBD2	NA	TRBJ2-7	TGTGCCAGCAGCTTAACGGCTAGCGGGAGAGGCGAGCAGTACTTC	CASSLTASGRGEQYF
TRBV13	NA	NA	TRBJ2-7	TGTGCCAGCAGCTTAGGAAGGGCAGGGACGTACTACGAGCAGTACTTC	CASSLGRAGTYYEQYF
TRBV28	NA	few	TRBJ1-1	TGTGCCAGCAGTCCAACCCTCGGGAGGGTAGCTTTCTTT	CASSPTLGRVAFF
TRBV9	NA	NA	TRBJ2-1	TGTGCCAGCAGCGTAGTCGCTAGCGACTACAATGAGCAGTTCTTC	CASSVVASDYNEQFF
TRBV5-1	TRBD2	NA	TRBJ2-1	TGCGCCAGCAGCTTGGGCGACTTGCGCGGGGGTGAGCAGTTCTTC	CASSLGDLRGGEQFF
TRBV27	NA	NA	TRBJ2-5	TGTGCCAGCAGTTCTCGGGGCGCGGAGGAGACCCAGTACTTC	CASSSRGAEETQYF
TRBV4-1	TRBD1	NA	TRBJ1-5	TGCGCCAGCAGCCAAGTCTCAGGGGGCCTCAATCAGCCCCAGCATTTT	CASSQVSGGLNQPQHF
TRBV19	NA	few	TRBJ1-4	TGTGCCAGTAAGCAGGTCGGGTACGAAAAACTGTTTTTT	CASKQVGYEKLFF
TRBV28	TRBD1	once	TRBJ1-2	TGTGGAAGCGGACAGGGCTATGGCTACACCTTC	CGSGQGYGYTF
TRBV7-2	TRBD2	NA	TRBJ2-7	TGTGCCAGCAGCTTAGCAGCTAGCGGGCGGCTTTACGAGCAGTACTTC	CASSLAASGRLYEQYF
TRBV27	NA	NA	TRBJ2-7	TGTGCCAGCCTGGGGACTTACAACGAGCAGTACTTC	CASLGTYNEQYF
TRBV9	NA	NA	TRBJ2-7	TGTGCCAGCAGCGTAGGGTACAGGGGAGGCTACGAGCAGTACTTC	CASSVGYRGGYEQYF
TRBV10-3	NA	NA	TRBJ2-7	TGTGCCATCAGTGTCACCTCGGCGGAGCAGTACTTC	CAISVTSAEQYF
TRBV7-6	NA	NA	TRBJ2-6	TGTGCCAGCAGCTCCTCCCTGGCAGGCTCTGGGGCCAACGTCCTGACTTTC	CASSSSLAGSGANVLTF
TRBV27	NA	NA	TRBJ1-3	TGTGCCAGCAGTCCCGGCCTAGAAAACACCATATATTTT	CASSPGLENTIYF
TRBV14	NA	NA	TRBJ2-7	TGTGCCAGCGCCTTAGGGGGGTACGCCTACGAGCAGTACTTC	CASALGGYAYEQYF